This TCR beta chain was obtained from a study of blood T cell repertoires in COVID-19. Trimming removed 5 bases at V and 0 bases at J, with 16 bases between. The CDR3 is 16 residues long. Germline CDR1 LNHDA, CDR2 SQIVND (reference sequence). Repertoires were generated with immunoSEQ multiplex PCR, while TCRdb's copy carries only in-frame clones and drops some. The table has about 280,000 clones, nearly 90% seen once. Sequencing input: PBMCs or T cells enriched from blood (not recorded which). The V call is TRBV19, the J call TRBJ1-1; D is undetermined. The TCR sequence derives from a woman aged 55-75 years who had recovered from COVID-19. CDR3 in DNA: TGTGCCAGTAGTCTCTATGGTGGGCTCCTGAACACTGAAGCTTTCTTT. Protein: CASSLYGGLLNTEAFF.